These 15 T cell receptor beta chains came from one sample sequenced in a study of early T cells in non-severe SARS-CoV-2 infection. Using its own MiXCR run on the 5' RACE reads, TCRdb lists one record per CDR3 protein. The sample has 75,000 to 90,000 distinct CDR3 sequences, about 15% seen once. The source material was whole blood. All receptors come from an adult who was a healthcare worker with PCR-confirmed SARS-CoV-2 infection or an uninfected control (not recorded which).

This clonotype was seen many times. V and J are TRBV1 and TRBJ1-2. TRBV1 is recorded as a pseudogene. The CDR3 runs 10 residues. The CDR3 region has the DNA TGCACCAGCAAGTGGGAACAGTGTGCGTTC. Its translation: CTSKWEQCAF.

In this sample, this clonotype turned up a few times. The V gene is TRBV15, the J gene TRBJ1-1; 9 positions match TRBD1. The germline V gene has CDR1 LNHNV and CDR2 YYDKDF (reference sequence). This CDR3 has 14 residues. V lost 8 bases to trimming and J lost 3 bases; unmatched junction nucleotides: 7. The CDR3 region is CATDERDRDTEAFF. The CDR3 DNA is TGTGCCACCGACGAAAGGGACAGGGACACTGAAGCTTTCTTT.

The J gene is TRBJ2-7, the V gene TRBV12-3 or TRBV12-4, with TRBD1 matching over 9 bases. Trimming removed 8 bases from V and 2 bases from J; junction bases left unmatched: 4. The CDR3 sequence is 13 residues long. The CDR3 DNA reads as TGTGCCAGCGGGACAGGGCTTCCCTACGAGCAGTACTTC. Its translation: CASGTGLPYEQYF.

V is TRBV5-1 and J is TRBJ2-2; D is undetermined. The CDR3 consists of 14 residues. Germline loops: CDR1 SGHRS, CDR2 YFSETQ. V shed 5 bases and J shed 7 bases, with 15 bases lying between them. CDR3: CASSQARSGGELFF. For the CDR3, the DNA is TGCGCCAGCAGTCAGGCGCGATCGGGCGGGGAGCTGTTTTTT.

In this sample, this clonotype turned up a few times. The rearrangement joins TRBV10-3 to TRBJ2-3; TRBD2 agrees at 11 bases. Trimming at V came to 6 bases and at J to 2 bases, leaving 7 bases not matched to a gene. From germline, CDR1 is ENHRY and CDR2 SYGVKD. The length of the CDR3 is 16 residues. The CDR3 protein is CAIRAPLAGVTDTQYF. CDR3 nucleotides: TGTGCCATCAGGGCGCCACTAGCGGGAGTCACAGATACGCAGTATTTT.

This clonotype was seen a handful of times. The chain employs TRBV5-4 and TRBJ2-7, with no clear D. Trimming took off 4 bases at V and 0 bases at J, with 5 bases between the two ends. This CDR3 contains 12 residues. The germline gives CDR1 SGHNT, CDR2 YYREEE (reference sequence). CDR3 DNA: TGTGCCAGCAGCCGACCCTCCTACGAGCAGTACTTC. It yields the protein CASSRPSYEQYF.

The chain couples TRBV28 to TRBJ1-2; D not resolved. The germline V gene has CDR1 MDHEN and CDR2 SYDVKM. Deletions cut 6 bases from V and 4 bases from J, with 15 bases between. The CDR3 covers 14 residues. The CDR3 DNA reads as TGTGCCAGCAGAGGTCTAGCGGGTAGCTATGGCTACACCTTC. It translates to CASRGLAGSYGYTF.

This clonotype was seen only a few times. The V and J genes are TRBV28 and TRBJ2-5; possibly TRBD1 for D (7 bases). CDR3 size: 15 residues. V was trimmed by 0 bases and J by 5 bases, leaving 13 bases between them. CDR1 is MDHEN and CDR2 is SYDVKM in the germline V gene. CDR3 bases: TGTGCCAGCAGTTTATGGTACAGGGGAGGTGAGACCCAGTACTTC. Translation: CASSLWYRGGETQYF.

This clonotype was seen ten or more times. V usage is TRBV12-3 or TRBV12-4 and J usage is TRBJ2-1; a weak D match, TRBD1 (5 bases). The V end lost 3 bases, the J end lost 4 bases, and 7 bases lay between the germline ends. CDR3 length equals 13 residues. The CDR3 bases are TGTGCCAGCAGTTTTAAGGGGTACAATGAGCAGTTCTTC. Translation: CASSFKGYNEQFF.

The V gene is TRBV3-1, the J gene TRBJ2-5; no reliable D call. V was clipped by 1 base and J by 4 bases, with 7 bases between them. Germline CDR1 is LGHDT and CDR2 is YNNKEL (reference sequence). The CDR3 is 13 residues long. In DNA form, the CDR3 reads TGTGCCAGCAGCCAAGCACATATAGAGACCCAGTACTTC. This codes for CASSQAHIETQYF.

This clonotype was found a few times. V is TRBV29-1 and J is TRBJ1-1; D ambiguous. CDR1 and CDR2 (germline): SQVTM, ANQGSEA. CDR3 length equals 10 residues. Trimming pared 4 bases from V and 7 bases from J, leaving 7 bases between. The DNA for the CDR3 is TGCAGCGTTGTGTATGTTGAAGCTTTCTTT. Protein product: CSVVYVEAFF.

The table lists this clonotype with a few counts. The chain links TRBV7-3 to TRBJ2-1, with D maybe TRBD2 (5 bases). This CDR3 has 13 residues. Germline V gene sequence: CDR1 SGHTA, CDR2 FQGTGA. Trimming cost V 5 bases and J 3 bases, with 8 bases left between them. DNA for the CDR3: TGTGCCAGCAGCACCACTAGCTACAATGAGCAGTTCTTC. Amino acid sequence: CASSTTSYNEQFF.

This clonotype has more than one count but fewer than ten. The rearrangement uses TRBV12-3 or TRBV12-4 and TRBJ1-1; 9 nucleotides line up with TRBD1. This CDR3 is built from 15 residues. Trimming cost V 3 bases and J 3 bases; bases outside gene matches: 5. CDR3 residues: CASSLAWTGDTEAFF. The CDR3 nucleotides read TGTGCCAGCAGTTTGGCTTGGACAGGGGACACTGAAGCTTTCTTT.

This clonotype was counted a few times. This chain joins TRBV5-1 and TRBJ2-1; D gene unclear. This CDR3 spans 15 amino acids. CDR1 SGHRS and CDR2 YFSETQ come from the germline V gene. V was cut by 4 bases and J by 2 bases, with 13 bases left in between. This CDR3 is CASSTRQVPYNEQFF. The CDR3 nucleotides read TGCGCCAGCAGCACCCGCCAGGTGCCCTACAATGAGCAGTTCTTC.

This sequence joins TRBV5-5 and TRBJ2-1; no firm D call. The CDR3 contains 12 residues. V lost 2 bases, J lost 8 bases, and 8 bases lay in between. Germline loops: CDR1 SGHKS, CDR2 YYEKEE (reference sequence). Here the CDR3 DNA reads TGTGCCAGCAGCTTTACAGCGTATGAGCAGTTCTTC. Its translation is CASSFTAYEQFF.